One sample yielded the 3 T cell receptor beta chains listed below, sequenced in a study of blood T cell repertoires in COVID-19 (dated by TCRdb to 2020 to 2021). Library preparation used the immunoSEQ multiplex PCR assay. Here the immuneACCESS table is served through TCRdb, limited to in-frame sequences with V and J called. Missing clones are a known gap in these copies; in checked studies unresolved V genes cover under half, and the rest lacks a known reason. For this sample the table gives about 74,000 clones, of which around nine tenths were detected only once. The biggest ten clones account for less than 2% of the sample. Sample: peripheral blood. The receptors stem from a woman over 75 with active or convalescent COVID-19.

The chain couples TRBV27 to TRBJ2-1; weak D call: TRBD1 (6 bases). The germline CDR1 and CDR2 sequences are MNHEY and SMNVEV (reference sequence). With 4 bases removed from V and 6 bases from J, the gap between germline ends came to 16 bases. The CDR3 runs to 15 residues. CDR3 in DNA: TGTGCCAGCAGTTCCCTAGGAGTCAGGGGCAATGAGCAGTTCTTC. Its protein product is CASSSLGVRGNEQFF.

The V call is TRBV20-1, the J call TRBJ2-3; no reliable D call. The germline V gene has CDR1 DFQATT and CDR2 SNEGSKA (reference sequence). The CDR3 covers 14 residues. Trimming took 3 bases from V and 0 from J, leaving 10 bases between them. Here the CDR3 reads CSASPRASTDTQYF. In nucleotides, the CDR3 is TGCAGTGCTAGTCCCCGAGCTAGCACAGATACGCAGTATTTT.

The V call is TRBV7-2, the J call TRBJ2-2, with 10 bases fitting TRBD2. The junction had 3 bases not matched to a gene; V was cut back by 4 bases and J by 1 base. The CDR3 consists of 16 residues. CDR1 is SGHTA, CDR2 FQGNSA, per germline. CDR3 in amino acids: CASSSPSGGNTGELFF. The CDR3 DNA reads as TGTGCCAGCAGCTCCCCTAGCGGGGGGAACACCGGGGAGCTGTTTTTT.